This TCR beta chain originates from a study of a mutant IDH1 vaccine in newly diagnosed glioma. Trimming shortened V by 1 base and J by 8 bases, and 17 bases separated the two germline ends. The V gene's germline CDR1 is LGHNA and CDR2 YSLEER. This CDR3 has 15 amino acids. As to time point: week 35, safety follow-up. In the vaccine, a single dose held 300 ug of the mutant IDH1 20-mer peptide, along with topical imiquimod. In weeks 1, 3, 5, 7, 11, 15, 19 and 23, patients were vaccinated. The study enrolled donors with new WHO grade 3 or 4 IDH1-mutant, ATRX-lost astrocytomas. Notes on this clone: Its specificity is not known.

Findings and caveats of the study: In 90% to 95% of patients, immune responses induced by the vaccine occurred.

This table comes from immunoSEQ multiplex PCR, and its TCRdb copy is limited to in-frame clones, with some not included. This sample has some 42,000 clones, with 83% found just once. V usage is TRBV4-3 and J usage is TRBJ1-2, with D maybe TRBD1 (5 bases). This clonotype was obtained from a woman in her 50s with glioma. The source was PBMCs, collected from a glioma patient whose treatment included an IDH1 peptide vaccine. The CDR3 reads CASSQGSGGLGGYTF. In DNA, the CDR3 is TGCGCCAGCAGCCAAGGGTCCGGGGGTTTGGGGGGCTACACCTTC.